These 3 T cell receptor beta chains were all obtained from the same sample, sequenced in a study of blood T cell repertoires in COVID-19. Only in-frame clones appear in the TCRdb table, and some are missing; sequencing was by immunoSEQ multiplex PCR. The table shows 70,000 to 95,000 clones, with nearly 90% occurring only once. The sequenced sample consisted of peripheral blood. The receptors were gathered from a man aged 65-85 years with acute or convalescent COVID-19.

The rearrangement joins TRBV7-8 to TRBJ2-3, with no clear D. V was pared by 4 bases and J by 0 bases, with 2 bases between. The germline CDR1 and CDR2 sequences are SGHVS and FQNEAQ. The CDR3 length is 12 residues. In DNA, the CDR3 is TGTGCCAGCAGCTCTAGCACAGATACGCAGTATTTT. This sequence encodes CASSSSTDTQYF.

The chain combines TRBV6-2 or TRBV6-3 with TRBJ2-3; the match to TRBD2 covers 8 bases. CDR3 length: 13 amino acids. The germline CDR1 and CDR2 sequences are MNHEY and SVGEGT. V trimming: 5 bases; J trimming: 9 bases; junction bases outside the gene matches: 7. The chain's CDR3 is CASSPTGGATQYF. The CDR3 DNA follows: TGTGCCAGCAGTCCCACCGGGGGGGCAACGCAGTATTTT.

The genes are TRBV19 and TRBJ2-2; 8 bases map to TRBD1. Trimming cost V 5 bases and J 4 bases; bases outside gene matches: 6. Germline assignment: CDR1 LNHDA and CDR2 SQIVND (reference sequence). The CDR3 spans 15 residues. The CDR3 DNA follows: TGTGCCAGTAGTCAGACAGGGGTAGGCACCGGGGAGCTGTTTTTT. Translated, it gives CASSQTGVGTGELFF.